The clone carrying this T cell receptor (beta chain) was seen once. The germline V and J ends were trimmed by 6 bases and 4 bases, with 9 bases remaining between them. This CDR3 spans 13 amino acids. CDR1 SEHNR and CDR2 FQNEAQ come from the germline V gene (reference sequence). The data belong to a study of OX40 agonist ivuxolimab in advanced cancers. The protocol was immunoSEQ multiplex PCR, while the TCRdb copy is restricted to in-frame clones and leaves out a portion. The table has around 130,000 clones, just over 90% seen once; the top ten hold 0.15% to 0.19%. The clonotype originates from an adult with an advanced solid tumor such as melanoma, head and neck, liver or kidney cancer. The chain links TRBV7-9 to TRBJ1-4; tentative D call: TRBD1 (5 bases). Sequenced material: CD4+ or CD8+ T cells sorted from blood, taken in a trial of the OX40 agonist ivuxolimab. The CDR3 DNA is TGTGCCAGCAGAACAGGATATAATGAAAAACTGTTTTTT. Amino acid sequence: CASRTGYNEKLFF.